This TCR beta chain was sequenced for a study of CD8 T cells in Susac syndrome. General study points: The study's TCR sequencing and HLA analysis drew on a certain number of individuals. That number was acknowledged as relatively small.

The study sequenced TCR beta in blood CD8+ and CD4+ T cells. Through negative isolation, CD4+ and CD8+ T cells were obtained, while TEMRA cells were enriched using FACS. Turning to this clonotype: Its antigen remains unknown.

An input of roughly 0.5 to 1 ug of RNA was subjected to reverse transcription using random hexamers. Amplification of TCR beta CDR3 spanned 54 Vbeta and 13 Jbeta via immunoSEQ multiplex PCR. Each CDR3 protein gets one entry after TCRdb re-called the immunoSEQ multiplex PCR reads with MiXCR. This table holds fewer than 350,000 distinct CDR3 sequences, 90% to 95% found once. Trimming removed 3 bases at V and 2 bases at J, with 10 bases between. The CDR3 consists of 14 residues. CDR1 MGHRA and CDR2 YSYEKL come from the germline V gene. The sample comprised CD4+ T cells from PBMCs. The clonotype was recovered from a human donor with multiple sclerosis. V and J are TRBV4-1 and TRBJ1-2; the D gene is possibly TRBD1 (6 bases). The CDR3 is CASSHPQGNYGYTF. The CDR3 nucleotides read TGCGCCAGCAGCCACCCCCAGGGGAACTATGGCTACACCTTC.